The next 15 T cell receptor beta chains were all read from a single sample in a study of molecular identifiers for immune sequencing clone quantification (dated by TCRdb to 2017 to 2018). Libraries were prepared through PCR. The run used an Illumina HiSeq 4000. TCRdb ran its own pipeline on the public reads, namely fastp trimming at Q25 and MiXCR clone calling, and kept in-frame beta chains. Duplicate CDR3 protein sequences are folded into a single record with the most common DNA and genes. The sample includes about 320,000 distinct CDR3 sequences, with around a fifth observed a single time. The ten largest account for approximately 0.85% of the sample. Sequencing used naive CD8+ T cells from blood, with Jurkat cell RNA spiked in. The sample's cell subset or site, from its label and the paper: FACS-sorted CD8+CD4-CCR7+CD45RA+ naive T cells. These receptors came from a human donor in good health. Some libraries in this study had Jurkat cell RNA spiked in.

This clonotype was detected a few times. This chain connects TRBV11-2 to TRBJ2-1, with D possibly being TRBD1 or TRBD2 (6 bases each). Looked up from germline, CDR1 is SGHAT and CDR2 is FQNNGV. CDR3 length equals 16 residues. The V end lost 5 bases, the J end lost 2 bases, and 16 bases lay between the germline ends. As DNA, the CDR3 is TGTGCCAGCAGCCCCCCAGGAGGGGGTGCCTACAATGAGCAGTTCTTC. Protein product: CASSPPGGGAYNEQFF.

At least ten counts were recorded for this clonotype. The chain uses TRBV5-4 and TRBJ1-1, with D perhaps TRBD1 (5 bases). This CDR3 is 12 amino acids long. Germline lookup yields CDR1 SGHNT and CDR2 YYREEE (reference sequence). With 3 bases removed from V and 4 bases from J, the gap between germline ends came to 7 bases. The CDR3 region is CASSWGTTEAFF. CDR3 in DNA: TGTGCCAGCAGCTGGGGGACCACTGAAGCTTTCTTT.

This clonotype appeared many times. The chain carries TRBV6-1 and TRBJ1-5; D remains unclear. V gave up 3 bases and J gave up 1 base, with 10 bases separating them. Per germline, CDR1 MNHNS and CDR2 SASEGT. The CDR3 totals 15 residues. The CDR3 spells CASSEWRVSNQPQHF. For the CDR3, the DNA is TGTGCCAGCAGTGAGTGGCGGGTCAGCAATCAGCCCCAGCATTTT.

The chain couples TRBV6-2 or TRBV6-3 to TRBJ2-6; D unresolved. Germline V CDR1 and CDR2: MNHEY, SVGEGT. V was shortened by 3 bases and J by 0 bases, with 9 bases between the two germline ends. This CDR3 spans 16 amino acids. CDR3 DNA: TGTGCCAGCAGTTATATAAAGTTCTCTGGGGCCAACGTCCTGACTTTC. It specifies CASSYIKFSGANVLTF.

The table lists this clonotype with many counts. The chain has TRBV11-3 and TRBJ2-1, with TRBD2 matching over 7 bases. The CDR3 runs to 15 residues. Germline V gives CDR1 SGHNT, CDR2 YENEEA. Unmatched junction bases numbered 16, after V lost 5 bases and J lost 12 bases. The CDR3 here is CASSTSRDYHLGQFF. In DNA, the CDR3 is TGTGCCAGCAGCACAAGCCGGGACTATCATCTCGGGCAGTTCTTC.

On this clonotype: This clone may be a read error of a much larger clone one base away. The CDR3 sequence: CASSLAPGQTDYEQYF. The CDR3 region has the DNA TGTGCCAGCAGCTTAGCCCCGGGACAGACAGACTACGAGCAGTACTTC. V usage is TRBV7-8 and J usage is TRBJ2-7; 7 bases line up with TRBD1. CDR1 and CDR2 (germline): SGHVS, FQNEAQ. The CDR3 extends over 16 amino acids. V lost 0 bases, J lost 3 bases, and 8 bases stayed unmatched.

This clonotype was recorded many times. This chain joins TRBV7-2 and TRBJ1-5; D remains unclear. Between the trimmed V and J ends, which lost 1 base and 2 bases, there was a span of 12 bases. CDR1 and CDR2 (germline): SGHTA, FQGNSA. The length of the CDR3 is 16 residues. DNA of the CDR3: TGTGCCAGCAGCTTAGGTCCCATGGTAGGCAATCAGCCCCAGCATTTT. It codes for CASSLGPMVGNQPQHF.

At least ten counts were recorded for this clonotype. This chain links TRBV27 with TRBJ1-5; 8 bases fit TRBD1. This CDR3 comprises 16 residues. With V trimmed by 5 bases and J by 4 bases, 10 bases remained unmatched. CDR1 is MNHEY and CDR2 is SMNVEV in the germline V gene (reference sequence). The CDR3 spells CASSPRTGRLNQPQHF. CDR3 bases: TGTGCCAGCAGTCCAAGGACAGGGAGGCTGAATCAGCCCCAGCATTTT.

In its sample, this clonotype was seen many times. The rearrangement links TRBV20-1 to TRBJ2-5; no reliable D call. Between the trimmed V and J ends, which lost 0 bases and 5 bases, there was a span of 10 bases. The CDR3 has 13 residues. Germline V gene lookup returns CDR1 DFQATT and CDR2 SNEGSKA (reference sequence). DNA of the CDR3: TGCAGTGCTAGAGAATGGGGTTACGAGACCCAGTACTTC. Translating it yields CSAREWGYETQYF.

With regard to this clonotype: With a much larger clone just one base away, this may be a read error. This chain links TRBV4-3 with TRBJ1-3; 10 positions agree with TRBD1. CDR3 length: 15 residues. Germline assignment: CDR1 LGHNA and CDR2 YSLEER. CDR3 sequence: CTSSAGQGDGNTIYF. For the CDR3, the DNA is TGCACCAGCAGCGCCGGACAGGGGGATGGAAACACCATATATTTT.

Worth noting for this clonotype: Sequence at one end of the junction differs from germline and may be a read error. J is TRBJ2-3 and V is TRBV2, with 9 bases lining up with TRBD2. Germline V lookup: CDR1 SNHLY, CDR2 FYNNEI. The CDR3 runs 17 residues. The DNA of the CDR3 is TGTGTCAGCAGTGAAGCGGAACGGACTAGCGGCACAGATACGCAGTATTTT. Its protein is CVSSEAERTSGTDTQYF.

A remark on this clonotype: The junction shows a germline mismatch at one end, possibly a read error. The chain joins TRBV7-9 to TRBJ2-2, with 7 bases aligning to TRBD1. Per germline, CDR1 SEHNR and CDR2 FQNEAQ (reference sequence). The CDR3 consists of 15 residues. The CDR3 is CASSPGTANAGELFF. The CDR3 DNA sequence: TGTGCCAGCAGCCCCGGGACAGCGAACGCCGGGGAGCTGTTTTTT.

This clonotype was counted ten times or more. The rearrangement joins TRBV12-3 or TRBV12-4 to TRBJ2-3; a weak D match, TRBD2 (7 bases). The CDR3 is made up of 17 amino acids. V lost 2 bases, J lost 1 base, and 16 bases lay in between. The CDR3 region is CASSLFAGALGTDTQYF. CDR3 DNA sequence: TGTGCCAGCAGTTTATTTGCGGGGGCCCTAGGCACAGATACGCAGTATTTT.

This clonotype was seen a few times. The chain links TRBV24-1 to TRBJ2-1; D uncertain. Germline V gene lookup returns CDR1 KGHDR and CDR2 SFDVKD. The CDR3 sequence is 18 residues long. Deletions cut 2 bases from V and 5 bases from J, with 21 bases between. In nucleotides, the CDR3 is TGTGCCACCAGTGATTCCCACGTCATGGGATTCGGCAACAATGAGCAGTTCTTC. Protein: CATSDSHVMGFGNNEQFF.

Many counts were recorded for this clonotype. The CDR3 loop is CASSRGLYYEQYF. CDR3 in DNA: TGCGCCAGCAGCCGGGGACTGTACTACGAGCAGTACTTC. This chain connects TRBV4-1 to TRBJ2-7; D perhaps matches TRBD2 (6 bases). Germline CDR1 is MGHRA and CDR2 is YSYEKL. CDR3 length: 13 residues. Trimming removed 4 bases at V and 3 bases at J, with 10 bases between.